These 8 T cell receptor beta chains share one sample of origin, sequenced in a study of early T cells in non-severe SARS-CoV-2 infection. Via MiXCR, TCRdb re-called the 5' RACE reads, giving one row per CDR3 protein. The sample holds tens of thousands of distinct CDR3 sequences, roughly 10% seen once. The sequenced sample was whole blood. The source of these receptors is an adult who was a healthcare worker with PCR-confirmed SARS-CoV-2 infection or an uninfected control (not recorded which).

This clonotype was detected a few times. The rearrangement links TRBV30 to TRBJ1-5; D may be TRBD1 (5 bases). Germline V gene data show CDR1 as GTSNPN and CDR2 as SVGIG (reference sequence). V was trimmed by 2 bases and J by 3 bases, leaving 11 bases between them. The CDR3 sequence is 14 residues long. CDR3 bases: TGTGCCTGGAGTAAAGACAGCCCCAATCAGCCCCAGCATTTT. It specifies CAWSKDSPNQPQHF.

This clonotype was detected many times. CDR3 sequence (DNA): TGTGCCAGCAGCCCTGACCGGGGACTAGCGGCTCGGAACGAGCAGTACTTC. This gives the protein CASSPDRGLAARNEQYF. The rearrangement joins TRBV7-9 to TRBJ2-7; 11 bases are a match to TRBD2. The CDR3 has 17 amino acids. With 5 bases clipped from V and 5 bases from J, the junction kept 14 bases outside the gene matches. CDR1 and CDR2 from the germline V gene are SEHNR and FQNEAQ (reference sequence).

There are many counts of this clonotype. The chain links TRBV11-2 to TRBJ1-3; tentatively, D is TRBD1 (5 bases). This CDR3 spans 15 amino acids. Germline values: CDR1 SGHAT, CDR2 FQNNGV. V was clipped by 2 bases and J by 3 bases, with 11 bases between them. The CDR3 sequence: CASSLSWTLGNTIYF. In DNA, the CDR3 is TGTGCCAGCAGCTTATCCTGGACACTTGGAAACACCATATATTTT.

Ten or more counts support this clonotype. The chain combines TRBV3-1 with TRBJ2-3, with D unclear. The CDR3 extends over 17 amino acids. The V and J ends lost 0 bases and 2 bases respectively, with 15 bases between them. Germline V gene data show CDR1 as LGHDT and CDR2 as YNNKEL (reference sequence). Written as DNA, the CDR3 is TGTGCCAGCAGCCAAGATCTTCCGGGCCCCGTCACAGATACGCAGTATTTT. It specifies CASSQDLPGPVTDTQYF.

This clonotype occurred a few times. The rearrangement uses TRBV5-1 and TRBJ1-2; a weak D match, TRBD1 (6 bases). Germline CDR1 reads SGHRS; CDR2 reads YFSETQ. The CDR3 consists of 15 residues. Trimming took off 4 bases at V and 4 bases at J, with 17 bases between the two ends. The CDR3 nucleotides read TGCGCCAGCAGCCCGGACTCTCCGGGGGCCTATGGCTACACCTTC. Amino acid sequence: CASSPDSPGAYGYTF. Using reference TRBV5-1 and TRBJ1-2 for the parts outside the CDR3, the full variable domain is KAGVTQTPRYLIKTRGQQVTLSCSPISGHRSVSWYQQTPGQGLQFLFEYFSETQRNKGNFPGRFSGRQFSNSRSEMNVSTLELGDSALYLCASSPDSPGAYGYTFGSGTRLTVV.

Worth noting for this clonotype: This may arise from a read error, as a much more abundant clone is one base away. This chain joins TRBV11-2 and TRBJ2-1, with D unclear. This CDR3 spans 14 amino acids. V gave up 1 base and J gave up 5 bases, with 9 bases separating them. Germline V gene lookup returns CDR1 SGHAT and CDR2 FQNNGV. The CDR3 DNA sequence: TGTGCCAGCAGCTTAGTTGTTGCCGACAATGAGCAGTTCTTC. This gives the protein CASSLVVADNEQFF.

The gene calls are TRBV29-1 and TRBJ2-7, with a weak D call TRBD1 (6 bases). The CDR3 spans 14 residues. Germline CDR1 reads SQVTM; CDR2 reads ANQGSEA. V lost 4 bases to trimming and J lost 2 bases, with 15 bases between them. DNA of the CDR3: TGCAGCGTTGCAGCCAGGGGTTGGGCCTACGAGCAGTACTTC. This sequence encodes CSVAARGWAYEQYF.

This clonotype was seen a few times. V is TRBV10-3 and J is TRBJ2-1; 8 bases fit TRBD1. Germline CDR1 and CDR2: ENHRY and SYGVKD. This CDR3 comprises 18 residues. V trimming: 0 bases; J trimming: 3 bases; junction bases outside the gene matches: 10. CDR3 coding DNA: TGTGCCATCAGTGAGTCGTCGTCTCGGGACAGGATCTACAATGAGCAGTTCTTC. Its protein is CAISESSSRDRIYNEQFF.